This TCR beta chain came from a study of T cells in Graves' hyperthyroidism and ophthalmopathy. Regions amplified from RNA transcripts were the TCR beta CDR3 regions. During a first-round RT-PCR of the TCR CDR3, the HTBI primer set was used. TCRdb reprocessed the multiplex PCR reads with MiXCR, giving one entry per CDR3 protein. The data contain approximately 640,000 distinct CDR3 sequences, 15% to 20% of them singletons. For this clonotype: Its antigen is still unknown.

Trimming left V 2 bases short and J 4 bases short, with 14 bases between. The CDR3 totals 16 residues. Germline V gene data show CDR1 as KGHSH and CDR2 as LQKENI. Study-wide results and caveats: Researchers found most expanded thyroid clonotypes above 0.001 in blood as well.

Subjects aged 18 to 65 presented with newly diagnosed hyperthyroidism of less than 2 months' duration. Using approximately 10 ml of fresh peripheral blood, PBMCs were prepared. J is TRBJ2-2 and V is TRBV18, with a weak D call TRBD1 (6 bases). This TCR derives from a man in his forties or fifties with Graves' hyperthyroidism. The sequencing input was blood. The CDR3 region is CASSPSRNRATGELFF. CDR3 sequence (DNA): TGTGCCAGCTCACCATCGAGAAACAGGGCCACCGGGGAGCTGTTTTTT.